The entry that follows covers one T cell receptor (beta chain) sequence. The entry originates in a study of T cell changes during pregnancy in multiple sclerosis. Produced via immunoSEQ multiplex PCR; TCRdb's table is partial and in-frame only. The sample includes approximately 41,000 clones, 94% seen only once; the top ten take roughly 8.1%. Unmatched junction bases numbered 3, after V lost 1 base and J lost 5 bases. Germline V lookup: CDR1 SGHNT, CDR2 YYREEE (reference sequence). The CDR3 spans 15 residues. The TCR sequence derives from a female donor with multiple sclerosis, enrolled in a pregnancy study. The V gene is TRBV5-4, the J gene TRBJ2-7; TRBD2 matches 13 bases. The sample here was CD8+ T cells from peripheral blood mononuclear cells, taken in the third trimester of pregnancy. The CDR3 loop is CASSLSGTSGNEQYF. CDR3 in DNA: TGTGCCAGCAGCTTGTCCGGGACTAGCGGGAACGAGCAGTACTTC. The full variable domain, in which reference TRBV5-4 and TRBJ2-7 provide the parts outside the CDR3, is ETGVTQSPTHLIKTRGQQVTLRCSSQSGHNTVSWYQQALGQGPQFIFQYYREEENGRGNFPPRFSGLQFPNYSSELNVNALELDDSALYLCASSLSGTSGNEQYFGPGTRLTVT.